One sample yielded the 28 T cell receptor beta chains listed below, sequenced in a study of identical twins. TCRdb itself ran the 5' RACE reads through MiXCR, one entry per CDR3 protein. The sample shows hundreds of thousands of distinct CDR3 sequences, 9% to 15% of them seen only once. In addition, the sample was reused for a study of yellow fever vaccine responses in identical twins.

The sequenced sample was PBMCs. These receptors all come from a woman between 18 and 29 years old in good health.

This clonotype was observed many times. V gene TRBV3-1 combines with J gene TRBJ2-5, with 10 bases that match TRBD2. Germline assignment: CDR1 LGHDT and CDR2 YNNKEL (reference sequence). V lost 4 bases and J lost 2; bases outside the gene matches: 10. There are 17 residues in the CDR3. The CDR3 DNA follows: TGTGCCAGCAGCCCCCCTTATAGCGGGGGGCAGCAAGAGACCCAGTACTTC. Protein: CASSPPYSGGQQETQYF.

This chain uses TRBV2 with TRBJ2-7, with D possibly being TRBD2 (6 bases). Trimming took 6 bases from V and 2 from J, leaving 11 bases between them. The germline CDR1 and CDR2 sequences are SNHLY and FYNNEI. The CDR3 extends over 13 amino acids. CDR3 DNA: TGTGCCAGCAGATGGGACTCAGCCTACGAGCAGTACTTC. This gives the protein CASRWDSAYEQYF. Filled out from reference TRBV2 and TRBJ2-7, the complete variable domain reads EPEVTQTPSHQVTQMGQEVILRCVPISNHLYFYWYRQILGQKVEFLVSFYNNEISEKSEIFDDQFSVERPDGSNFTLKIRSTKLEDSAMYFCASRWDSAYEQYFGPGTRLTVT.

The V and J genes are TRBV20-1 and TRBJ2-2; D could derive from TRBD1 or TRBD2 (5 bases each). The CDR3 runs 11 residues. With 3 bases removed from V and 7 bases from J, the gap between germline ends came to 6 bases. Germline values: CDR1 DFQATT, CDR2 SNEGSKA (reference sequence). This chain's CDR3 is CSARGDGELFF. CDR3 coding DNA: TGCAGTGCTAGGGGGGACGGGGAGCTGTTTTTT.

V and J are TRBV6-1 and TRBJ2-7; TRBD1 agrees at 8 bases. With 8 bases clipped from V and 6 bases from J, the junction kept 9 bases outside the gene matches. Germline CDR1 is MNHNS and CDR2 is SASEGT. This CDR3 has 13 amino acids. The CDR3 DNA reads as TGTGCCAGCGGAATACATACAGGGGGCGAGCAGTACTTC. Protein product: CASGIHTGGEQYF.

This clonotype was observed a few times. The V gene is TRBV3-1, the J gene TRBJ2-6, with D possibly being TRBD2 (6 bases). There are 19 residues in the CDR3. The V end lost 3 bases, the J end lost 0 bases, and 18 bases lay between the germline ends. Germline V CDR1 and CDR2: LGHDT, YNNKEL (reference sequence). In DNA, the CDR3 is TGTGCCAGCAGCCAGGCGGGCAGGATGGGACTCTCTGGGGCCAACGTCCTGACTTTC. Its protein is CASSQAGRMGLSGANVLTF.

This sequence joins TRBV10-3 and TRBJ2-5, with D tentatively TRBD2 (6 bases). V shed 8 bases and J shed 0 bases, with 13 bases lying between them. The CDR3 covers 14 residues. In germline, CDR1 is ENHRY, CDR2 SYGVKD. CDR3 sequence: CAIGVAGNQETQYF. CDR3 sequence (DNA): TGTGCCATCGGAGTGGCGGGAAACCAAGAGACCCAGTACTTC.

In DNA, the CDR3 is TGCAGCGTTTGGACAGGGGGCTTCAATGAGCAGTTCTTC. The encoded protein is CSVWTGGFNEQFF. The V call is TRBV29-1, the J call TRBJ2-1; 11 bases line up with TRBD1. The CDR3 has 13 amino acids. V trimming: 5 bases; J trimming: 6 bases; junction bases outside the gene matches: 3. The germline V gene encodes CDR1 SQVTM and CDR2 ANQGSEA.

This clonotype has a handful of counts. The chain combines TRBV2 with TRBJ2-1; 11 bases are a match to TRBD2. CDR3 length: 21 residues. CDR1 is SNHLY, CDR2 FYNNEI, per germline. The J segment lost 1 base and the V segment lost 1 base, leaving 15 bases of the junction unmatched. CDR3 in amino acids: CASSEVGLAGGARFSYNEQFF. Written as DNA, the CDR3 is TGTGCCAGCAGTGAAGTAGGCCTAGCGGGAGGTGCCAGGTTTTCCTACAATGAGCAGTTCTTC.

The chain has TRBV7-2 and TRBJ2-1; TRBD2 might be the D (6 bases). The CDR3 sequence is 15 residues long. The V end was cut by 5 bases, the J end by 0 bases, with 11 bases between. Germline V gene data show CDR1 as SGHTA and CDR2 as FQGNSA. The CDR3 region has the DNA TGTGCCAGCAGCCGGGACTTTAGCTCCTACAATGAGCAGTTCTTC. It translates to CASSRDFSSYNEQFF.

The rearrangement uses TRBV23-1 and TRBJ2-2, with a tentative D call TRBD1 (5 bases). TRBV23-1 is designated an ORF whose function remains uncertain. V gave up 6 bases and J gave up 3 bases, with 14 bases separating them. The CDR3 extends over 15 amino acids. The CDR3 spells CASSREGPDTGELFF. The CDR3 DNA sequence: TGCGCCAGCAGCAGGGAAGGCCCGGACACCGGGGAGCTGTTTTTT.

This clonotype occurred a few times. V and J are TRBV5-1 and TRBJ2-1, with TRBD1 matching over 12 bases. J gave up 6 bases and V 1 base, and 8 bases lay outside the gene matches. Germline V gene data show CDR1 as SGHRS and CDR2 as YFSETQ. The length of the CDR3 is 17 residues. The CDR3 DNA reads TGCGCCAGCAGCTTGCTCGGGGACAGGGGGCTGGGCAATGAGCAGTTCTTC. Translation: CASSLLGDRGLGNEQFF. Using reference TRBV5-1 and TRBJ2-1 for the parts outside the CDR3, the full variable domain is KAGVTQTPRYLIKTRGQQVTLSCSPISGHRSVSWYQQTPGQGLQFLFEYFSETQRNKGNFPGRFSGRQFSNSRSEMNVSTLELGDSALYLCASSLLGDRGLGNEQFFGPGTRLTVL.

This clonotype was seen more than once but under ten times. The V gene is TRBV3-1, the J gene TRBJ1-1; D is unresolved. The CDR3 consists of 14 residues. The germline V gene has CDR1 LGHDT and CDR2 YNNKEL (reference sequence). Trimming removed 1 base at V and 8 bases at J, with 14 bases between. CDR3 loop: CASSQGLLASEAFF. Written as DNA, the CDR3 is TGTGCCAGCAGCCAAGGGTTATTGGCCTCAGAAGCTTTCTTT.

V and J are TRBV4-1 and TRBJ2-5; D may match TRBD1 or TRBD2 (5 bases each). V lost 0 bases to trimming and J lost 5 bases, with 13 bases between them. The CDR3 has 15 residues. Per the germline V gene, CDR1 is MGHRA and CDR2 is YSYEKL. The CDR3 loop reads CASSQDRGLGETQYF. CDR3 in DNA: TGCGCCAGCAGCCAAGATCGGGGCCTTGGGGAGACCCAGTACTTC.

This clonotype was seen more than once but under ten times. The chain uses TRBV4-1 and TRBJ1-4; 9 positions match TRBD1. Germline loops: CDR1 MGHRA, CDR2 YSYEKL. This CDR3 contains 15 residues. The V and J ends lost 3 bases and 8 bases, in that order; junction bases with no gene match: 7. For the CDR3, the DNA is TGCGCCAGCAGCCACCCGGGACAGGGAACAGAAAAACTGTTTTTT. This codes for CASSHPGQGTEKLFF.

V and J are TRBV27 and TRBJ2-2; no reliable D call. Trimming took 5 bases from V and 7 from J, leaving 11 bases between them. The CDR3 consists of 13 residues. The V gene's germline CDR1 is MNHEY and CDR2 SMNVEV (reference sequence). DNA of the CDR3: TGTGCCAGCAGTACCCCATCCGTCGGGGAGCTGTTTTTT. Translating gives CASSTPSVGELFF.

CDR3 DNA: TGTGCCAGCAGTTATCGGGGTAGCACAGATACGCAGTATTTT. Its translation: CASSYRGSTDTQYF. The rearrangement uses TRBV28 and TRBJ2-3, with D possibly TRBD2 on 5 matching bases. Trimming shortened V by 4 bases and J by 0 bases, and 8 bases separated the two germline ends. Germline CDR1 reads MDHEN; CDR2 reads SYDVKM. The CDR3 is 14 amino acids.

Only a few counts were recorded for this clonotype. The CDR3 sequence: CASSQEGGRETQYF. CDR3 nucleotide sequence: TGCGCCAGCAGCCAGGAGGGGGGAAGAGAGACCCAGTACTTC. The J gene is TRBJ2-5, the V gene TRBV4-1; D may be TRBD1 or TRBD2 (6 bases each). CDR1 and CDR2 (germline): MGHRA, YSYEKL. V lost 3 bases, J lost 4 bases, and 12 bases lay in between. There are 14 residues in the CDR3.

CDR3 amino acids: CASSQDSGASGNTIYF. The CDR3 coding sequence is TGCGCCAGCAGCCAAGATTCAGGGGCCTCTGGAAACACCATATATTTT. This sequence joins TRBV4-1 and TRBJ1-3, with D possibly being TRBD1 (6 bases). V lost 0 bases and J lost 0, with 9 bases in between. The CDR3 contains 16 residues. From germline, CDR1 is MGHRA and CDR2 YSYEKL.

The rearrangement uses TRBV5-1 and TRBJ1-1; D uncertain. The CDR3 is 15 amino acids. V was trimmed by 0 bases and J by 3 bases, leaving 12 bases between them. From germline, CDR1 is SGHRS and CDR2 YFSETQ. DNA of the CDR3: TGCGCCAGCAGCTTGGTTCCCGACGCGGACACTGAAGCTTTCTTT. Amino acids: CASSLVPDADTEAFF.

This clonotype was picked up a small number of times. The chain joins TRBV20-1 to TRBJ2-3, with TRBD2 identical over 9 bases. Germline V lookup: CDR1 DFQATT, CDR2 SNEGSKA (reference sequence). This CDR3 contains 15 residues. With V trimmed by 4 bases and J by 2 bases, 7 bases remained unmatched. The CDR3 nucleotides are TGCAGTGCTACCCCACTAGCGGGTCTCACAGATACGCAGTATTTT. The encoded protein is CSATPLAGLTDTQYF.

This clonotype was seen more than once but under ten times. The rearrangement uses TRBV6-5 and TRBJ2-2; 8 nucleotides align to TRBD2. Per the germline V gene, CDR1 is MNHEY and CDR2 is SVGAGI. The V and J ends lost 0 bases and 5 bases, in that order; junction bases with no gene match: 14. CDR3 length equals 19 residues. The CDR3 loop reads CASSYSRGAAGAWTGELFF. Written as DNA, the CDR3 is TGTGCCAGCAGTTACTCGAGAGGTGCAGCGGGGGCCTGGACCGGGGAGCTGTTTTTT.

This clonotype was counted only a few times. CDR3 in DNA: TGTGCCACCAGCCCACGACGTACTCCGACCGGGGAGCTGTTTTTT. Translation gives CATSPRRTPTGELFF. V usage is TRBV15 and J usage is TRBJ2-2; D uncertain. Germline CDR1 is LNHNV and CDR2 is YYDKDF (reference sequence). V lost 5 bases to trimming and J lost 5 bases, with 15 bases between them. The CDR3 covers 15 residues.

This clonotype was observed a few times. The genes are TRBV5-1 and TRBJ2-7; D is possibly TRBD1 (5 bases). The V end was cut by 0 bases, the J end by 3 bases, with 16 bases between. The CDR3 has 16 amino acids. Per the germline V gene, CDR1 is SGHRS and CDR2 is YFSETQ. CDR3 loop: CASSLGRPQVFYEQYF. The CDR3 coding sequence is TGCGCCAGCAGCTTGGGCCGGCCACAGGTCTTCTACGAGCAGTACTTC.

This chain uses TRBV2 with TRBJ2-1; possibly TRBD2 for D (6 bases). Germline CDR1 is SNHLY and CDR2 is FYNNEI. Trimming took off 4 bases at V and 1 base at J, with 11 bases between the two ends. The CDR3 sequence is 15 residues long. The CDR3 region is CASSGDWKSYNEQFF. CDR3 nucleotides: TGTGCCAGCAGTGGGGACTGGAAATCCTACAATGAGCAGTTCTTC.

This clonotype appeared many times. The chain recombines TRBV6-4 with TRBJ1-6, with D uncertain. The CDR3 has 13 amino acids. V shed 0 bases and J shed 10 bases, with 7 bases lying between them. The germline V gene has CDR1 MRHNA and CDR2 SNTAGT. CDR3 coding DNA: TGTGCCAGCAGTGACTCGGTGGCCTCACCCCTCCACTTT. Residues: CASSDSVASPLHF.

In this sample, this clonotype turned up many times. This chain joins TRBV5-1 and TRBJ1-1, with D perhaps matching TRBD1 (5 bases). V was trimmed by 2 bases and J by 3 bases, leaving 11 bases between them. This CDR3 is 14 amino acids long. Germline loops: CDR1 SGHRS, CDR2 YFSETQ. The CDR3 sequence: CASSLRRADTEAFF. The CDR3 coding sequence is TGCGCCAGCAGCTTACGCAGGGCGGACACTGAAGCTTTCTTT.

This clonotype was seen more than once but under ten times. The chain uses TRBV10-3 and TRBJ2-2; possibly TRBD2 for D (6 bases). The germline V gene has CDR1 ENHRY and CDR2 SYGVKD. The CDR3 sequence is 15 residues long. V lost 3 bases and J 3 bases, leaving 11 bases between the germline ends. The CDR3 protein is CAISDLTGDTGELFF. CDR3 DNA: TGTGCCATCAGTGACTTAACGGGGGACACCGGGGAGCTGTTTTTT.

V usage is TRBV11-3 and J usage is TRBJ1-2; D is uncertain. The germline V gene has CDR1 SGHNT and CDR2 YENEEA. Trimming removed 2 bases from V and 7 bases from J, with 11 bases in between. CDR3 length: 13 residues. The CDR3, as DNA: TGTGCCAGCAGCTTATATGCTGCGTTTGGCTACACCTTC. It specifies CASSLYAAFGYTF.